This TCR beta chain is from a study of blood T cell repertoires in COVID-19. Looked up from germline, CDR1 is MNHEY and CDR2 is SMNVEV (reference sequence). With 8 bases removed from V and 11 bases from J, the gap between germline ends came to 16 bases. The CDR3 sequence is 12 residues long. Method: immunoSEQ multiplex PCR; TCRdb's copy keeps in-frame clones and lacks some. The profile shows under 250,000 clones, approximately 87% of them singletons. V usage is TRBV27 and J usage is TRBJ1-5; weak D call: TRBD1 (6 bases). Sequences were obtained from peripheral blood. This receptor was obtained from a woman between 65 and 79 years old with active or convalescent COVID-19. The CDR3 region has the DNA TGTGCCAGCGGCAGGGGCCAAGGGTCCCAGCATTTT. Translation: CASGRGQGSQHF.